These 27 T cell receptor beta chains share one sample of origin, sequenced in a study of OX40 agonist ivuxolimab in advanced cancers. TCRdb's table, derived via immunoSEQ multiplex PCR, lists solely in-frame clones and lacks some. The sample shows tens of thousands of clones, roughly 80% of them seen only once. The specimen comprised CD4+ or CD8+ T cells sorted from blood, sampled in a trial of the OX40 agonist ivuxolimab. Receptors were obtained from an adult with an advanced solid tumor such as melanoma, head and neck, liver or kidney cancer.

The gene calls are TRBV7-2 and TRBJ2-3; D ambiguous. Germline CDR1 reads SGHTA; CDR2 reads FQGNSA. The CDR3 has 15 amino acids. V lost 5 bases to trimming and J lost 1 base, with 13 bases between them. The chain's CDR3 is CASSSVAVGTDTQYF. The CDR3 region has the DNA TGTGCCAGCAGCAGCGTGGCTGTTGGCACAGATACGCAGTATTTT.

The rearrangement joins TRBV5-4 to TRBJ2-3; no reliable D call. The CDR3 extends over 13 amino acids. Germline CDR1 reads SGHNT; CDR2 reads YYREEE (reference sequence). The V end lost 2 bases, the J end lost 6 bases, and 10 bases lay between the germline ends. Here the CDR3 reads CASSLYSADTQYF. The DNA for the CDR3 is TGTGCCAGCAGCTTATATTCAGCGGATACGCAGTATTTT.

V usage is TRBV4-3 and J usage is TRBJ2-2; tentative D call: TRBD2 (6 bases). The CDR3 length is 19 residues. Trimming took off 4 bases at V and 0 bases at J, with 21 bases between the two ends. Germline assignment: CDR1 LGHNA and CDR2 YSLEER. In DNA, the CDR3 is TGCGCCAGCAGCCCTCGCTGGCCGAGCGGGTCTGCGAACACCGGGGAGCTGTTTTTT. It yields the protein CASSPRWPSGSANTGELFF.

The V gene is TRBV10-3, the J gene TRBJ1-2; D might be TRBD1 (6 bases). Trimming removed 3 bases at V and 6 bases at J, with 11 bases between. Germline V lookup: CDR1 ENHRY, CDR2 SYGVKD. The CDR3 totals 13 residues. CDR3 protein: CAISENRDDGYTF. DNA for the CDR3: TGTGCCATCAGTGAAAACAGGGATGATGGCTACACCTTC.

The CDR3 loop is CASSPGQGWGTDTQYF. CDR3 nucleotide sequence: TGCGCCAGCAGCCCGGGACAGGGTTGGGGCACAGATACGCAGTATTTT. This chain joins TRBV4-1 and TRBJ2-3; 9 nucleotides line up with TRBD1. The trim removed 4 bases at V and 1 base at J, leaving 6 bases unmatched. The CDR3 is 16 amino acids. From germline, CDR1 is MGHRA and CDR2 YSYEKL.

The rearrangement joins TRBV28 to TRBJ2-2, with 7 bases fitting TRBD1. The trim removed 6 bases at V and 2 bases at J, leaving 6 bases unmatched. The CDR3 extends over 15 amino acids. Germline-derived CDR1 and CDR2 are MDHEN and SYDVKM. The CDR3 loop reads CASSPQGPNTGELFF. In DNA, the CDR3 is TGTGCCAGCAGCCCACAGGGGCCCAACACCGGGGAGCTGTTTTTT. The full variable domain, with the rest looked up from reference TRBV28 and TRBJ2-2, is DVKVTQSSRYLVKRTGEKVFLECVQDMDHENMFWYRQDPGLGLRLIYFSYDVKMKEKGDIPEGYSVSREKKERFSLILESASTNQTSMYLCASSPQGPNTGELFFGEGSRLTVL.

V and J are TRBV18 and TRBJ2-3; possibly TRBD1 for D (6 bases). V was trimmed by 0 bases and J by 7 bases, leaving 14 bases between them. Per the germline V gene, CDR1 is KGHSH and CDR2 is LQKENI. The CDR3 has 15 residues. The CDR3 DNA is TGTGCCAGCTCACCACCACAGGGAGCGGTGAATACGCAGTATTTT. It specifies CASSPPQGAVNTQYF.

This clone was seen a single time. This rearrangement joins TRBV7-9 to TRBJ1-5; a weak D match, TRBD1 (5 bases). With 5 bases removed from V and 6 bases from J, the gap between germline ends came to 17 bases. Germline V gene data show CDR1 as SEHNR and CDR2 as FQNEAQ (reference sequence). This CDR3 has 15 amino acids. CDR3 DNA: TGTGCCAGCAGCGACGGTGCTCAGGGCGGTCAGCCCCAGCATTTT. Its protein is CASSDGAQGGQPQHF. The full variable domain, completed using reference TRBV7-9 and TRBJ1-5, is DTGVSQNPRHKITKRGQNVTFRCDPISEHNRLYWYRQTLGQGPEFLTYFQNEAQLEKSRLLSDRFSAERPKGSFSTLEIQRTEQGDSAMYLCASSDGAQGGQPQHFGDGTRLSIL.

This sequence joins TRBV18 and TRBJ1-6; D gene ambiguous. The germline CDR1 and CDR2 sequences are KGHSH and LQKENI. This CDR3 is 13 amino acids long. The germline V and J ends were trimmed by 6 bases and 14 bases, with 17 bases remaining between them. CDR3 coding DNA: TGTGCCAGCTCGCCGACGATGGACTCTTCCCTCCACTTT. As protein: CASSPTMDSSLHF.

This chain connects TRBV5-1 to TRBJ1-1; D is unresolved. There are 16 residues in the CDR3. The germline CDR1 and CDR2 sequences are SGHRS and YFSETQ. Trimming removed 0 bases from V and 0 bases from J, with 12 bases in between. The CDR3 reads CASSLEGRDLNTEAFF. The CDR3 nucleotides are TGCGCCAGCAGCTTGGAAGGCAGAGATCTGAACACTGAAGCTTTCTTT.

The chain uses TRBV5-1 and TRBJ1-1; no clear D gene. The germline V gene has CDR1 SGHRS and CDR2 YFSETQ. The CDR3 is 14 amino acids. V shed 1 base and J shed 3 bases, with 10 bases lying between them. The CDR3 reads CASSLLTLDTEAFF. CDR3 bases: TGCGCCAGCAGCTTGTTGACTCTGGACACTGAAGCTTTCTTT. The entire variable domain, with the rest obtained from reference TRBV5-1 and TRBJ1-1, is as follows: KAGVTQTPRYLIKTRGQQVTLSCSPISGHRSVSWYQQTPGQGLQFLFEYFSETQRNKGNFPGRFSGRQFSNSRSEMNVSTLELGDSALYLCASSLLTLDTEAFFGQGTRLTVV.

The genes are TRBV5-1 and TRBJ2-1, with D possibly being TRBD2 (6 bases). The germline V and J ends were trimmed by 1 base and 0 bases, with 8 bases remaining between them. Germline V gene lookup returns CDR1 SGHRS and CDR2 YFSETQ. This CDR3 region has 15 residues. CDR3 residues: CASSLMTSSYNEQFF. CDR3 bases: TGCGCCAGCAGCTTGATGACTAGCTCCTACAATGAGCAGTTCTTC.

The gene calls are TRBV5-6 and TRBJ2-5, with 8 bases aligning to TRBD1. This CDR3 contains 16 residues. V gave up 3 bases and J gave up 0 bases; unmatched junction bases: 7. The germline gives CDR1 SGHDT, CDR2 YYEEEE. The CDR3, as DNA: TGTGCCAGCAGCTCCCCGAGGACAGGGTACCAAGAGACCCAGTACTTC. Its translation is CASSSPRTGYQETQYF.

The chain is built from TRBV30 and TRBJ1-1, with TRBD1 matching 7 bases. Trimming cost V 4 bases and J 2 bases; bases outside gene matches: 10. The CDR3 loop spans 15 amino acids. CDR1 is GTSNPN, CDR2 SVGIG, per germline (reference sequence). The CDR3 loop is CAWNGGQAYNTEAFF. The DNA of the CDR3 is TGTGCCTGGAACGGAGGACAGGCGTACAACACTGAAGCTTTCTTT.

The chain employs TRBV7-2 and TRBJ1-2; a possible D gene is TRBD1 (6 bases). Trimming shortened V by 10 bases and J by 6 bases, and 15 bases separated the two germline ends. Germline CDR1 and CDR2: SGHTA and FQGNSA. The CDR3 runs to 12 residues. CDR3 region: CATHPGVHGYTF. DNA of the CDR3: TGTGCCACCCACCCAGGGGTGCATGGCTACACCTTC.

The V and J genes are TRBV5-1 and TRBJ1-2, with TRBD1 matching 7 bases. The germline gives CDR1 SGHRS, CDR2 YFSETQ. The CDR3 runs 14 residues. Trimming removed 4 bases from V and 8 bases from J; junction bases left unmatched: 11. Here the CDR3 DNA reads TGCGCCAGCAGCCCAGGGGGACAGCCGGGAGGCTACACCTTC. Encoded protein: CASSPGGQPGGYTF.

The chain recombines TRBV5-1 with TRBJ2-3; a possible D gene is TRBD1 (6 bases). There are 15 residues in the CDR3. Per germline, CDR1 SGHRS and CDR2 YFSETQ. V was cut by 4 bases and J by 6 bases, with 18 bases left in between. The CDR3 nucleotides read TGCGCCAGCAGCCCAGGACAGATTGCCGCGGATACGCAGTATTTT. Amino acids: CASSPGQIAADTQYF. The entire variable domain, with the rest obtained from reference TRBV5-1 and TRBJ2-3, is as follows: KAGVTQTPRYLIKTRGQQVTLSCSPISGHRSVSWYQQTPGQGLQFLFEYFSETQRNKGNFPGRFSGRQFSNSRSEMNVSTLELGDSALYLCASSPGQIAADTQYFGPGTRLTVL.

This clone was counted between two and nine times. V and J are TRBV5-4 and TRBJ1-2; D gene uncertain. CDR3 length: 14 residues. Deletions cut 4 bases from V and 4 bases from J, with 14 bases between. Per the germline V gene, CDR1 is SGHNT and CDR2 is YYREEE (reference sequence). CDR3 in amino acids: CASSPSTGIYGYTF. The CDR3 DNA reads as TGTGCCAGCAGCCCCTCGACTGGAATCTATGGCTACACCTTC.

This clone was counted a few times. This chain joins TRBV18 and TRBJ1-4, with no clear D. CDR1 is KGHSH and CDR2 is LQKENI in the germline V gene. Deletions cut 0 bases from V and 8 bases from J, with 10 bases between. This CDR3 contains 14 residues. CDR3 residues: CASSPPEGSEKLFF. As DNA, the CDR3 is TGTGCCAGCTCACCACCGGAGGGCAGCGAAAAACTGTTTTTT.

In this sample, this clone turned up a few times. The chain uses TRBV29-1 and TRBJ1-1; no clear D gene. Germline CDR1 and CDR2: SQVTM and ANQGSEA. With 3 bases removed from V and 5 bases from J, the gap between germline ends came to 10 bases. This CDR3 spans 12 amino acids. The CDR3 region is CSVDWYGTEAFF. The CDR3 DNA sequence: TGCAGCGTTGACTGGTACGGGACTGAAGCTTTCTTT.

The chain links TRBV27 to TRBJ1-2; 8 nucleotides line up with TRBD1. Trimming at V came to 3 bases and at J to 4 bases, leaving 1 base not matched to a gene. There are 13 residues in the CDR3. Germline loops: CDR1 MNHEY, CDR2 SMNVEV (reference sequence). The CDR3 DNA reads TGTGCCAGCAGTTTCGGGACAGGCTATGGCTACACCTTC. It is translated as CASSFGTGYGYTF.

The V gene is TRBV9, the J gene TRBJ2-2; perhaps TRBD1 as D (6 bases). This CDR3 has 16 amino acids. Between the trimmed V and J ends, which lost 0 bases and 0 bases, there was a span of 9 bases. Germline V lookup: CDR1 SGDLS, CDR2 YYNGEE. CDR3 protein: CASSVARGTNTGELFF. The DNA for the CDR3 is TGTGCCAGCAGCGTAGCGAGGGGGACGAACACCGGGGAGCTGTTTTTT.

The chain uses TRBV27 and TRBJ2-7, with D hard to call. The CDR3 extends over 15 amino acids. CDR1 is MNHEY, CDR2 SMNVEV, per germline (reference sequence). V gave up 5 bases and J gave up 2 bases, with 16 bases separating them. Here the CDR3 reads CASSPRPAAAYEQYF. As DNA, the CDR3 is TGTGCCAGCAGTCCCCGACCCGCAGCCGCCTACGAGCAGTACTTC.

The rearrangement joins TRBV19 to TRBJ2-6; no firm D call. The germline CDR1 and CDR2 sequences are LNHDA and SQIVND (reference sequence). V was shortened by 6 bases and J by 0 bases, with 9 bases between the two germline ends. The CDR3 has 15 residues. The CDR3 sequence: CASREESSGANVLTF. The CDR3 coding sequence is TGTGCCAGTAGGGAAGAGAGCTCTGGGGCCAACGTCCTGACTTTC.

The chain is built from TRBV10-3 and TRBJ2-1; 9 bases map to TRBD2. V gave up 5 bases and J gave up 7 bases; unmatched junction bases: 12. The CDR3 runs to 16 residues. Germline CDR1 ENHRY, CDR2 SYGVKD. CDR3 DNA: TGTGCCATCAGTAGCGGGGGGACCACACTCTCTAATGAGCAGTTCTTC. Its translation: CAISSGGTTLSNEQFF.

The gene calls are TRBV2 and TRBJ1-5; possibly TRBD1 for D (6 bases). The V gene's germline CDR1 is SNHLY and CDR2 FYNNEI. With 6 bases removed from V and 1 base from J, the gap between germline ends came to 16 bases. The CDR3 totals 16 residues. CDR3 in DNA: TGTGCCAGCAGCGGACAGACACGGGGGAGCAATCAGCCCCAGCATTTT. Translated: CASSGQTRGSNQPQHF.

The V call is TRBV4-1, the J call TRBJ1-2; D gene ambiguous. V was shortened by 4 bases and J by 3 bases, with 3 bases between the two germline ends. The CDR3 loop spans 11 amino acids. Germline CDR1 MGHRA, CDR2 YSYEKL. CDR3 sequence: CASSPDYGYTF. The CDR3 nucleotides read TGCGCCAGCAGCCCGGACTATGGCTACACCTTC.